This T cell receptor (beta chain) was captured by sequencing in a study of cytomegalovirus exposure and HLA in healthy donors. Turning to the study itself: An earlier analysis found roughly 110 million unique TCR beta sequences from approximately 190 million T cells.

Primers for the PCR totalled 60 Vbeta and 13 Jbeta. Using immunoSEQ multiplex PCR, the repertoire was profiled, and TCRdb retains in-frame clones only, with some absent. Here the sample spans 140,000 or so clones, 70% to 75% being singletons. The CDR3 is 14 amino acids. The V and J ends lost 6 bases and 8 bases respectively, with 16 bases between them. The germline V gene encodes CDR1 SGHAT and CDR2 FQNNGV. Study-level results: Compared with the roughly 700-donor mean, an Asian-associated ancestry cluster reportedly had fewer N-insertions, according to a later analysis. Follow-up analysis found HLA locus-dependent TCR association rates, highest for DRB1 and lowest for HLA-C. Altogether, some 160 TCR beta chains were recorded as cytomegalovirus-associated.

This clone was seen a handful of times. Its antigen is as yet unknown. The material sequenced was PBMCs. The V call is TRBV11-2, the J call TRBJ1-4; D is uncertain. This TCR was recovered from a woman aged 25-40 years in good health and CMV-seronegative. CDR3 sequence: CASRPATGFEKLFF. As DNA, the CDR3 is TGTGCCAGCAGGCCCGCGACGGGGTTCGAAAAACTGTTTTTT.